This T cell receptor (beta chain) was captured by sequencing in a study of post-analysis software for immune sequencing data. Study summary: Relapsing-remitting, secondary progressive and progressive-relapsing multiple sclerosis were all included among the disease courses. The study, taken as a whole, reports: With F measure, samples from one preparation batch clustered together strongly. Among five TRBV segments more frequent in patients than controls were TRBV5-6, TRBV5-1 and TRBV20-1. Controls significantly exceeded multiple sclerosis patients in normalized Chao1 diversity.

Note on this clonotype: Its matching antigen is unknown.

Carried by the TCR beta cDNA libraries were unique molecular identifiers. Each CDR3 protein gets one entry after TCRdb re-called the PCR reads with MiXCR. The sample yields about 770,000 distinct CDR3 sequences, roughly 50% seen once. The CDR3 runs to 16 residues. V shed 3 bases and J shed 4 bases, with 19 bases lying between them. Per germline, CDR1 SGDLS and CDR2 YYNGEE. This sequence joins TRBV9 and TRBJ2-5, with D perhaps being TRBD1 or TRBD2 (5 bases each). The sequence came from a girl aged 5-17 years with multiple sclerosis. Sample: blood. The CDR3 DNA is TGTGCCAGCAGCGAAACCGGGACCGGGTACGGAGAGACCCAGTACTTC. This gives the protein CASSETGTGYGETQYF.